This record concerns one T cell receptor beta chain sequence. What it binds is unknown. The PCR made use of 60 Vbeta and 13 Jbeta primers. Only in-frame clones appear in the TCRdb table, and some are missing; sequencing was by immunoSEQ multiplex PCR. The table includes roughly 98,000 clones, 60% to 75% detected once. The source of the sample is a study of cytomegalovirus exposure and HLA in healthy donors. Study-wide findings and caveats: A previous analysis found most TCR beta V segments productive roughly 87% or roughly 30% of the time. TRBV6-2, TRBV6-3 and some other V segments were unresolvable in 87-base-pair reads.

The CDR3 has 17 amino acids. Germline V CDR1 and CDR2: SGHTS, YDEGEE. The V end lost 2 bases, the J end lost 0 bases, and 18 bases lay between the germline ends. The receptor was derived from a woman aged 70-85 years in good health and CMV-seropositive. This chain uses TRBV5-8 with TRBJ2-7; TRBD2 might be the D (5 bases). Sequencing was performed on PBMCs. Written as DNA, the CDR3 is TGTGCCAGCAGCTTCCCCCGTGGGGAGAGAAGCTCCTACGAGCAGTACTTC. Its protein is CASSFPRGERSSYEQYF.